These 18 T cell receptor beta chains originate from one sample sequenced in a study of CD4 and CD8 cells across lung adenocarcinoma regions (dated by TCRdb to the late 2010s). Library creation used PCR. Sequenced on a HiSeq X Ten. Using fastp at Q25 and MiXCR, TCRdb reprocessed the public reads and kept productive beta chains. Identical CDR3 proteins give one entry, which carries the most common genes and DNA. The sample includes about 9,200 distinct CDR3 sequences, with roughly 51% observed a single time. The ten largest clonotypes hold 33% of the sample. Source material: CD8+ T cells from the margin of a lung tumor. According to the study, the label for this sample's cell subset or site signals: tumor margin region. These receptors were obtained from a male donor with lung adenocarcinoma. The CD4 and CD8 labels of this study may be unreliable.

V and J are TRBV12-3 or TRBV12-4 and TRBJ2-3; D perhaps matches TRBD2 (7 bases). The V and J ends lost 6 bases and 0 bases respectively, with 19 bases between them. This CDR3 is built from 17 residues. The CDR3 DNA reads TGTGCCAGCAGCCCCGGGGGGAGGGGGGGAAGCACAGATACGCAGTATTTT. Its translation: CASSPGGRGGSTDTQYF.

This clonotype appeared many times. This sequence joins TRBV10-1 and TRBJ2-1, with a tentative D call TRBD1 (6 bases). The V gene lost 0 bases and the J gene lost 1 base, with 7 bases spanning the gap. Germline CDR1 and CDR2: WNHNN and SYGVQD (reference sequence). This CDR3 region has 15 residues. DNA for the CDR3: TGCGCCAGCAGTGAGTCGACAGGATCCTACAATGAGCAGTTCTTC. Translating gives CASSESTGSYNEQFF.

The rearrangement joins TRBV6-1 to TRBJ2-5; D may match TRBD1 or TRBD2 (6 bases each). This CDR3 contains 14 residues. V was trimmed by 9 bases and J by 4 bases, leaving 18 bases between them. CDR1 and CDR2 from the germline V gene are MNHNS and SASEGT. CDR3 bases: TGTGCCAGGCACGGGGGCCGGGACACAGAGACCCAGTACTTC. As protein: CARHGGRDTETQYF.

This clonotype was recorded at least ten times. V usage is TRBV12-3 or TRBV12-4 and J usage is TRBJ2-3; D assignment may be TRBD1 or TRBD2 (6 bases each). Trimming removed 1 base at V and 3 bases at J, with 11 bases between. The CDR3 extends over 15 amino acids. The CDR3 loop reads CASSLGGAQTDTQYF. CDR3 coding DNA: TGTGCCAGCAGTTTAGGGGGGGCGCAAACAGATACGCAGTATTTT.

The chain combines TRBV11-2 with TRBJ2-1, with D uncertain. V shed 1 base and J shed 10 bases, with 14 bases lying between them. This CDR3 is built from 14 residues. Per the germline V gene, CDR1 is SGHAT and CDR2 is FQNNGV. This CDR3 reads CASSLVQASYEQFF. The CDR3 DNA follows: TGTGCCAGCAGCTTAGTCCAGGCGTCTTACGAGCAGTTCTTC.

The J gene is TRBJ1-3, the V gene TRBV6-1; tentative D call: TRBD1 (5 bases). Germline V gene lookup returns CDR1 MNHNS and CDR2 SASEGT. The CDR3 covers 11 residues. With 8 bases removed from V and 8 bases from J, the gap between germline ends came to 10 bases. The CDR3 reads CASRTGDTIYF. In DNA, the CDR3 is TGTGCCAGCCGGACGGGGGACACCATATATTTT.

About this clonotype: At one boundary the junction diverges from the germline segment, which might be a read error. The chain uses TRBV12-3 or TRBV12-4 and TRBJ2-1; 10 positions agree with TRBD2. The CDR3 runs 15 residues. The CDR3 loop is CATAAGGAGYNAQYF. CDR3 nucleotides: TGTGCCACCGCAGCGGGAGGGGCTGGCTACAATGCGCAGTATTTC.

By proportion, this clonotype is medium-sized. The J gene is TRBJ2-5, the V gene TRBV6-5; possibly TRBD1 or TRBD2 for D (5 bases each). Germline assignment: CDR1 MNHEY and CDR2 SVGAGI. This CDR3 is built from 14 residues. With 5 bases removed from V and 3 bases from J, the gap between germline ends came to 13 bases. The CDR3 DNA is TGTGCCAGCAGTCCTTCCGGGACGGAAGAGACCCAGTACTTC. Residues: CASSPSGTEETQYF.

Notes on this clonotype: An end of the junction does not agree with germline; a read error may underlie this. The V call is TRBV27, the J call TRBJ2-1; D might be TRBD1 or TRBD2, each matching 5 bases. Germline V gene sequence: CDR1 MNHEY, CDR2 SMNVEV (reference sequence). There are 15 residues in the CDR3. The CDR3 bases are TGTGCCAGCAGTTCAGCGGCTGGGACCGTCGCTGAGCAGTACTTT. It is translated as CASSSAAGTVAEQYF.

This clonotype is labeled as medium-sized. CDR3: CAISVDVSYEQYF. In DNA, the CDR3 is TGTGCCATCAGTGTAGACGTCTCCTACGAGCAGTACTTC. The genes are TRBV10-3 and TRBJ2-7; D unclear. CDR1 and CDR2 (germline): ENHRY, SYGVKD. The CDR3 has 13 amino acids. V lost 4 bases to trimming and J lost 0 bases, with 7 bases between them.

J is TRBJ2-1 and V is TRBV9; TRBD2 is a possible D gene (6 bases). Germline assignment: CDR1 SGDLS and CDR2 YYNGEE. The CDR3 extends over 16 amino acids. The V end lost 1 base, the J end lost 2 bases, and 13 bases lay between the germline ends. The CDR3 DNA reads TGTGCCAGCAGCGTAACGTGGCGGGGCGCCTACAATGAGCAGTTCTTC. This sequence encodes CASSVTWRGAYNEQFF. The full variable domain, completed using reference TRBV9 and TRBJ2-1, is DSGVTQTPKHLITATGQRVTLRCSPRSGDLSVYWYQQSLDQGLQFLIQYYNGEERAKGNILERFSAQQFPDLHSELNLSSLELGDSALYFCASSVTWRGAYNEQFFGPGTRLTVL.

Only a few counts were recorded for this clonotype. This chain's CDR3 is CASSTLAGLVNEQFF. The DNA of the CDR3 is TGCGCCAGCAGCACACTAGCGGGCCTTGTTAATGAGCAGTTCTTC. This sequence joins TRBV5-1 and TRBJ2-1; 9 positions match TRBD2. Trimming cost V 4 bases and J 7 bases; bases outside gene matches: 9. CDR3 length: 15 residues. The germline V gene has CDR1 SGHRS and CDR2 YFSETQ.

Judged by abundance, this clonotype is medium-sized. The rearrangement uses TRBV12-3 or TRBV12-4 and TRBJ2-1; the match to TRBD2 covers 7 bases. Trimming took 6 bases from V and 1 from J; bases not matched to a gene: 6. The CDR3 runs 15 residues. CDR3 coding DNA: TGTGCCAGCAGAGCCGCGGGAGTTTCCTACAATGAGCAGTTCTTC. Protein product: CASRAAGVSYNEQFF.

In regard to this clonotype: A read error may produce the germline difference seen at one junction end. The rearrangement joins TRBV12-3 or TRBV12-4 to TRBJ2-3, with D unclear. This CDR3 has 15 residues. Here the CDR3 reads CASGADLRTTDTQYF. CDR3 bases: TGTGCCAGCGGTGCAGACCTGAGAACCACAGACACGCAGTATTTT.

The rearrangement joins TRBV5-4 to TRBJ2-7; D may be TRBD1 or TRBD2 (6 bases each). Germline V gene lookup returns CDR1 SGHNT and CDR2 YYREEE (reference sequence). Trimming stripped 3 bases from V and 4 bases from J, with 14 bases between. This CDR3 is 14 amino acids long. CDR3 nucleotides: TGTGCCAGCAGCTCGACGCAGGGGAGGTACGAGCAGTACTTC. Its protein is CASSSTQGRYEQYF.

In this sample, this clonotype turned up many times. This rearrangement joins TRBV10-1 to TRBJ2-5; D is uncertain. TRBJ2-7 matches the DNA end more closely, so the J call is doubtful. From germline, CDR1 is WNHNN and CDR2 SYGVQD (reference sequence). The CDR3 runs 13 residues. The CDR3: CASSESGSYEQYF. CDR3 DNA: TGCGCCAGCAGTGAGTCGGGGTCCTACGAGCAGTACTTC.

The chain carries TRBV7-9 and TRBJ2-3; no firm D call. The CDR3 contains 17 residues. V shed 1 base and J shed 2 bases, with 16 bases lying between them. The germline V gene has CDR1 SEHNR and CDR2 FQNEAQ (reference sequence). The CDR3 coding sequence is TGTGCCAGCAGCTTAGGAATCTTCCCGGCCCCCACAGATACGCAGTATTTT. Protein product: CASSLGIFPAPTDTQYF.

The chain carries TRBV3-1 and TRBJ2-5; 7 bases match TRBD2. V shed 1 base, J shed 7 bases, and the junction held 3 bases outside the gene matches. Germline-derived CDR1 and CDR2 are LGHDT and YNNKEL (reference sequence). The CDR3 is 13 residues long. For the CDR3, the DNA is TGTGCCAGCAGCCAAGGGGGGGGGTCGACCCAGTACTTC. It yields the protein CASSQGGGSTQYF.